This T cell receptor beta chain was recovered during a study of cytomegalovirus exposure and HLA in healthy donors. Study outcomes and limitations: Later analysis reportedly placed an Asian-associated ancestry cluster below the roughly 600-donor mean in N-insertions.

With respect to this clone: Its antigen is undetermined.

60 Vbeta and 13 Jbeta primers were used in PCR. Profiled with immunoSEQ multiplex PCR; TCRdb holds only in-frame clones, not every one. The sample carries around 210,000 clones, approximately 80% recorded once. CDR3 size: 15 residues. Germline V gives CDR1 SGHNT, CDR2 YYREEE (reference sequence). The V and J ends lost 4 bases and 3 bases, in that order; junction bases with no gene match: 7. Sequenced: PBMCs. The rearrangement joins TRBV5-4 to TRBJ1-3; the match to TRBD1 covers 7 bases. The sequence came from a woman aged 25 to 39 in good health and CMV-seronegative. The CDR3 coding sequence is TGTGCCAGCAGCCGCAGTGGGACAGTTGGAAACACCATATATTTT. This translates into CASSRSGTVGNTIYF.